Detailed here is one TCR beta chain. V shed 2 bases and J shed 1 base, with 5 bases lying between them. The CDR3 length is 13 residues. Germline lookup yields CDR1 ENHRY and CDR2 SYGVKD. The sample belongs to a study of blood T cells in healthy people across ages. Through a sample-barcoded 5' primer and a J-beta primer mix, a second PCR was run for roughly 6 to 11 cycles. MiXCR, applied by TCRdb to the 5' RACE reads, yields one record per CDR3 protein. The data show 600,000 to 850,000 distinct CDR3 sequences, more than 20% seen once. This sample also belongs to another study, concerning T cells of mothers and their children.

The sequenced sample consisted of blood. This receptor was taken from a boy aged 5-17 years in good health. The genes are TRBV10-3 and TRBJ1-1; no clear D. The CDR3 DNA is TGTGCCATCAGTGAGGCCCAGAACACTGAAGCTTTCTTT. Its translation: CAISEAQNTEAFF.